A single sample is the source of the 15 T cell receptor beta chains below, sequenced in a study of identical twins. Each CDR3 protein is one row after TCRdb ran MiXCR on the 5' RACE reads. The sample contains approximately 620,000 distinct CDR3 sequences, 8.5% to 9.5% of which appear only once. These same data were also listed under a study on yellow fever vaccine responses in identical twins.

Sequencing input: PBMCs. All receptors derive from a woman between 18 and 30 years old in good health.

The table lists this clonotype with many counts. V usage is TRBV2 and J usage is TRBJ2-2; D possibly matches TRBD1 or TRBD2 (5 bases each). Looked up from germline, CDR1 is SNHLY and CDR2 is FYNNEI. The CDR3 length is 13 residues. Deletions cut 8 bases from V and 3 bases from J, with 10 bases between. The CDR3 DNA sequence: TGTGCCAGCTTGGGGGTCCACACCGGGGAGCTGTTTTTT. It codes for CASLGVHTGELFF.

Notes on this clonotype: Relative to the germline gene, one junction end is altered; a read error may explain this. This chain uses TRBV28 with TRBJ2-7, with TRBD2 matching over 16 bases. CDR3 size: 17 residues. CDR1 is MDHEN and CDR2 is SYDVKM in the germline V gene. This chain's CDR3 is CASSAGTSGRASDEQYF. CDR3 nucleotides: TGTGCCAGCAGTGCTGGGACTAGCGGGAGGGCCTCCGACGAGCAGTACTTC.

This sequence joins TRBV28 and TRBJ2-5; D is ambiguous. The CDR3 has 14 amino acids. The germline gives CDR1 MDHEN, CDR2 SYDVKM. Trimming pared 4 bases from V and 5 bases from J, leaving 14 bases between. CDR3 DNA sequence: TGTGCCAGCAGTTCCTATGGGGATGGGGAGACCCAGTACTTC. Translated: CASSSYGDGETQYF. Looking up the rest from reference TRBV28 and TRBJ2-5 gives the full variable domain: DVKVTQSSRYLVKRTGEKVFLECVQDMDHENMFWYRQDPGLGLRLIYFSYDVKMKEKGDIPEGYSVSREKKERFSLILESASTNQTSMYLCASSSYGDGETQYFGPGTRLLVL.

This clonotype was recorded a few times. The rearrangement links TRBV20-1 to TRBJ2-5; D might be TRBD2 (5 bases). Germline V gene sequence: CDR1 DFQATT, CDR2 SNEGSKA (reference sequence). V was cut by 0 bases and J by 5 bases, with 16 bases left in between. The CDR3 runs 15 residues. CDR3 coding DNA: TGCAGTGCTAGAGATGTCAGAGCGTCGGGGGAGACCCAGTACTTC. Its translation: CSARDVRASGETQYF.

This chain connects TRBV6-5 to TRBJ1-4; D possibly corresponds to TRBD1 (6 bases). Germline-derived CDR1 and CDR2 are MNHEY and SVGAGI. The CDR3 is 15 amino acids. Trimming removed 2 bases from V and 5 bases from J, with 12 bases in between. The CDR3 reads CASSYRAGQNEKLFF. CDR3 nucleotides: TGTGCCAGCAGTTACCGGGCCGGACAGAATGAAAAACTGTTTTTT.

The chain links TRBV7-9 to TRBJ1-1; D possibly corresponds to TRBD1 (5 bases). The V end lost 4 bases, the J end lost 10 bases, and 13 bases lay between the germline ends. The CDR3 is 12 amino acids. Germline assignment: CDR1 SEHNR and CDR2 FQNEAQ (reference sequence). The CDR3 nucleotides read TGTGCCAGCAGCTCGCCGGGGCAGGGAGCTTTCTTT. Its protein is CASSSPGQGAFF.

This clonotype was seen more than once but under ten times. The junction departs from germline at one end; a sequencing error may be responsible. The chain carries TRBV20-1 and TRBJ2-5, with D hard to call. The CDR3 covers 13 residues. The V gene's germline CDR1 is DFQATT and CDR2 SNEGSKA (reference sequence). CDR3 in amino acids: CSASGRVQGTQYF. CDR3 nucleotide sequence: TGCAGTGCTAGTGGCCGGGTCCAAGGGACCCAGTACTTC.

This clonotype has a count of ten or more. This rearrangement joins TRBV20-1 to TRBJ2-5; possible D gene TRBD1, 6 bases. This CDR3 is built from 12 residues. V shed 5 bases and J shed 1 base, with 8 bases lying between them. Germline values: CDR1 DFQATT, CDR2 SNEGSKA (reference sequence). CDR3 nucleotide sequence: TGCAGTGCTCCGACAGGCCAAGAGACCCAGTACTTC. Residues: CSAPTGQETQYF.

This rearrangement joins TRBV14 to TRBJ2-2; maybe TRBD1 (6 bases). V shed 4 bases and J shed 2 bases, with 14 bases lying between them. Germline V gives CDR1 SGHDN, CDR2 FVKESK. This CDR3 is built from 16 residues. The CDR3 here is CASSRRTAINTGELFF. In nucleotides, the CDR3 is TGTGCCAGCAGCCGTCGGACAGCGATTAACACCGGGGAGCTGTTTTTT.

V usage is TRBV7-3 and J usage is TRBJ2-7; TRBD1 might be the D (6 bases). Germline V CDR1 and CDR2: SGHTA, FQGTGA. The CDR3 sequence is 15 residues long. The ends were cut back, 5 bases at V and 3 bases at J, with 17 bases in the middle. The CDR3 DNA sequence: TGTGCCAGCAGCCTTACCCCGGACAGTCACTACGAGCAGTACTTC. It specifies CASSLTPDSHYEQYF.

This clonotype has just a few counts. Here the CDR3 DNA reads TGCAGCGTTGGTACAGGGGGCCACACTGAAGCTTTCTTT. Translating it yields CSVGTGGHTEAFF. The rearrangement joins TRBV29-1 to TRBJ1-1; TRBD1 matches 9 bases. Trimming cost V 4 bases and J 3 bases; bases outside gene matches: 3. Per the germline V gene, CDR1 is SQVTM and CDR2 is ANQGSEA. There are 13 residues in the CDR3.

This chain links TRBV10-3 with TRBJ2-1, with D possibly matching TRBD1 (6 bases). Germline CDR1 and CDR2: ENHRY and SYGVKD. Between the trimmed V and J ends, which lost 10 bases and 1 base, there was a span of 14 bases. This CDR3 comprises 14 residues. DNA of the CDR3: TGTGCCACCCAGCCGGACAGTTCCTACAATGAGCAGTTCTTC. Encoded protein: CATQPDSSYNEQFF.

The CDR3, as DNA: TGTGCCAGCAGCCAACGACTAGCGACAGAGACCCAGTACTTC. It codes for CASSQRLATETQYF. The rearrangement joins TRBV7-9 to TRBJ2-5; TRBD2 matches 8 bases. Looked up from germline, CDR1 is SEHNR and CDR2 is FQNEAQ (reference sequence). This CDR3 contains 14 residues. The ends lost 5 bases at V and 4 bases at J; junction bases unmatched: 6.

This clonotype was observed many times. The chain recombines TRBV7-9 with TRBJ2-7, with D possibly being TRBD1 or TRBD2 (5 bases each). Germline loops: CDR1 SEHNR, CDR2 FQNEAQ (reference sequence). V lost 5 bases to trimming and J lost 4 bases, with 9 bases between them. CDR3 length equals 12 residues. In nucleotides, the CDR3 is TGTGCCAGCAGCGAGTGGGGGTACGAGCAGTACTTC. This sequence encodes CASSEWGYEQYF.

The rearrangement joins TRBV5-1 to TRBJ2-7; 8 bases are shared with TRBD2. V lost 1 base, J lost 2 bases, and 5 bases stayed unmatched. Germline CDR1 is SGHRS and CDR2 is YFSETQ. The CDR3 contains 15 residues. The CDR3 reads CASSLSGGATYEQYF. The CDR3 region has the DNA TGCGCCAGCAGCTTGTCCGGGGGGGCCACCTACGAGCAGTACTTC.